These T cell receptor beta chains were read from a single sample in a study of beta chain features in type 1 diabetes. Sequencing used immunoSEQ multiplex PCR; TCRdb keeps in-frame clones, though not all of them. Here the sample spans 150,000 or so clones, about 8.7% being singletons. The sequenced material came from central memory CD4+ T cells from blood. These receptors all stem from a man in his late teens or twenties in good health. Both conserved end residues are part of each CDR3. D genes are given only for firm matches. Clone size is stated in some rows and not others, as once, few, many or a class when expanded.

j_call,clone_size,d_call,v_call,cdr3_aa,cdr3_nt
TRBJ2-5,few,TRBD2,TRBV7-2,CASSSSGPQETQYF,TGTGCCAGCAGCTCTAGCGGGCCCCAAGAGACCCAGTACTTC
TRBJ2-3,few,TRBD1,TRBV11-1,CASSLDRVTDTQYF,TGTGCCAGCAGCCTTGACAGGGTCACAGATACGCAGTATTTT
TRBJ1-2,few,TRBD1,TRBV15,CATSPEDRGQVYGYTF,TGTGCCACCAGCCCCGAGGACAGGGGGCAGGTCTATGGCTACACCTTC
TRBJ2-3,few,-,TRBV7-6,CASSMGQFRDTQYF,TGTGCCAGCAGCATGGGACAATTTAGGGATACGCAGTATTTT
TRBJ1-2,few,TRBD1,TRBV7-6,CASSFGQGANYGYTF,TGTGCCAGCAGCTTCGGACAGGGGGCTAACTATGGCTACACCTTC
TRBJ2-1,-,-,TRBV4-2,CASSQERTSGWEQFF,TGTGCCAGCAGCCAAGAAAGAACCTCAGGTTGGGAGCAGTTCTTC
TRBJ2-4,-,-,TRBV5-5,CASSERDIQYF,TGTGCCAGCAGCGAACGGGACATTCAGTACTTC
TRBJ2-2,-,TRBD1,TRBV11-3,CASSLGGTGLTGELFF,TGTGCCAGCAGCTTAGGGGGGACAGGACTCACCGGGGAGCTGTTTTTT
TRBJ1-2,-,TRBD1,TRBV6-1,CASSAGQVQGWNYGYTF,TGTGCCAGCAGTGCGGGACAGGTACAGGGGTGGAACTATGGCTACACCTTC
TRBJ2-3,many,TRBD2,TRBV5-1,CASSFLAGGPDTQYF,TGCGCCAGCAGCTTCCTAGCGGGGGGGCCAGATACGCAGTATTTT
TRBJ2-2,many,-,TRBV30,CAWSQTGRQELFF,TGTGCCTGGAGTCAAACAGGGCGCCAAGAGCTGTTTTTT
TRBJ2-7,few,TRBD1,TRBV30,CAWSRVGQGLTYEQYF,TGTGCCTGGAGCCGAGTAGGACAGGGCCTAACCTACGAGCAGTACTTC
TRBJ2-5,few,TRBD2,TRBV11-2,CASSPRTGEGWAQYF,TGTGCCAGCAGCCCCAGGACGGGGGAGGGATGGGCCCAGTACTTC
TRBJ2-3,few,TRBD2,TRBV5-1,CASKGRGGPPDTQYF,TGCGCGAGCAAGGGGCGGGGGGGCCCCCCCGATACGCAGTATTTT
TRBJ1-4,few,TRBD1,TRBV5-4,CASSAQGAIGEKLFF,TGTGCCAGCAGCGCCCAGGGGGCAATAGGAGAAAAACTGTTTTTT